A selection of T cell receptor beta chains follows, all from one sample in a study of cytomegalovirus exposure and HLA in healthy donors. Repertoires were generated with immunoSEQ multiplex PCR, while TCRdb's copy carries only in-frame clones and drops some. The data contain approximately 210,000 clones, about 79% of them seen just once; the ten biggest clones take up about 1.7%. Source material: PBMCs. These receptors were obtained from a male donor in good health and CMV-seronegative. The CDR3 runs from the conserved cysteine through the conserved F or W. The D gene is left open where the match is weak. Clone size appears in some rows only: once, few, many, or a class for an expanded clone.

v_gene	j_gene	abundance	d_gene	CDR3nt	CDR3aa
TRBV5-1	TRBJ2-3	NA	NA	TGCGCCAGCAGCTTGGGGCCTGCGGGAGATACGCAGTATTTT	CASSLGPAGDTQYF
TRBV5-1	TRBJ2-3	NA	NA	TGCGCCAGCAGCTTGGTAGGGGATGGAGATACGCAGTATTTT	CASSLVGDGDTQYF
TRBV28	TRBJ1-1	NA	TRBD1	TGTGCCAGCAGTTTAGAGACAGGGGGCACTGAAGCTTTCTTT	CASSLETGGTEAFF
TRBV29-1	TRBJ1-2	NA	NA	TGCAGCGCCCTCGGCAGGGTGCACTATGGCTACACCTTC	CSALGRVHYGYTF
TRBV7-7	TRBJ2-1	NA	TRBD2	TGTGCTAGCAGTCCTCGAAGCGGGGTAGTCTACAATGAGCAGTTCTTC	CASSPRSGVVYNEQFF
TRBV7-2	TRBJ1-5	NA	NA	TGTGCCAGCAGCTCTCAGGTTAGCAATCAGCCCCAGCATTTT	CASSSQVSNQPQHF
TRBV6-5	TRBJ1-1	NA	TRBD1	TGTGCCAGCAGTTACCGGGACAGGGGTGAAGCTTTCTTT	CASSYRDRGEAFF
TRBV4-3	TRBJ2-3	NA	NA	TGCGCCAGCAGCCAAGAGGAGGGACCGCAGTATTTT	CASSQEEGPQYF
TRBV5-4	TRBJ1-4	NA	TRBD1	TGTGCCAGCAGCCCCGGACAGGGGGCGCGAGAAAAACTGTTTTTT	CASSPGQGAREKLFF
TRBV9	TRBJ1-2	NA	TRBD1	TGTGCCAGCAGCGTCGACAGGGCAGGGGGCTACACCTTC	CASSVDRAGGYTF
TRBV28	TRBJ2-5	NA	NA	TGTGCCAGCAGTCTTCGGACGGGGGGCCACCAAGAGACCCAGTACTTC	CASSLRTGGHQETQYF
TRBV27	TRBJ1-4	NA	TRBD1	TGTGCCAGCAGTCCCCCGAGGGGGACAGGGTTTGATGAAAAACTGTTTTTT	CASSPPRGTGFDEKLFF
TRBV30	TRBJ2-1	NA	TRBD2	TGTGCCTGGAGTCCGACGGGGGGTGAGCAGTTCTTC	CAWSPTGGEQFF
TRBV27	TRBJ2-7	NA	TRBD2	TGTGCCAGCAGTTTTACTAGCGGGTGGGGGGAGCAGTACTTC	CASSFTSGWGEQYF
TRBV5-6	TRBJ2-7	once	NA	TGTGCCAGCAGCGCGAGGGCAGGCAACCCCTACGAGCAGTACTTC	CASSARAGNPYEQYF
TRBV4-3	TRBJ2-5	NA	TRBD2	TGCGCCAGCAGCCAAGGGGCCGGGGCGGGAGATGGGGAGACCCAGTACTTC	CASSQGAGAGDGETQYF
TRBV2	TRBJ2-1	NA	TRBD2	TGTGCCAGCAGGGGACTAGCGGGGGGGGGTGAGCAGTTCTTC	CASRGLAGGGEQFF
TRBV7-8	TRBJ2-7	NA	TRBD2	TGTGCCAGCAGCTTCTCACTTTCTGGGGGGGCCTACGAGCAGTACTTC	CASSFSLSGGAYEQYF
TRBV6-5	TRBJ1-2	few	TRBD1	TGTGCCAGCAGTTACTCGGGACAGACCTATGGCTACACCTTC	CASSYSGQTYGYTF
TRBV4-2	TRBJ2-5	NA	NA	TGTGCCAGCAGCCAGTCAGGGCCCCAAGAGACCCAGTACTTC	CASSQSGPQETQYF
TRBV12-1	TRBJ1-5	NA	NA	TGTGCCAGCAGACAGACAGGGAGTCCCACCAATCAGCCCCAGCATTTT	CASRQTGSPTNQPQHF
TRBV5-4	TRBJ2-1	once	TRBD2	TGTGCCAGCAGCTTGGCTAGCGGGGGCTACAATGAGCAGTTCTTC	CASSLASGGYNEQFF
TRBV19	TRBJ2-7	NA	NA	TGTGCCACCTCGCGCCCAGGAGGTTCCTACGAGCAGTACTTC	CATSRPGGSYEQYF
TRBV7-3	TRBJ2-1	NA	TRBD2	TGTGCCAGCAGCTTAGATAGCGGGATTTACAATGAGCAGTTCTTC	CASSLDSGIYNEQFF
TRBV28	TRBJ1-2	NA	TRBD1	TGTGCCAGCAGTGGGACAGGGAGCGGCTATGGCTACACCTTC	CASSGTGSGYGYTF
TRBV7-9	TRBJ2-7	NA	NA	TGTTCCAGCAGTAGCCCCTCCTACGAGCAGTACTTC	CSSSSPSYEQYF
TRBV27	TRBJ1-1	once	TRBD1	TGTGCCAGCAGTTTACAAGGGACAGGGAGGCGGGCCACTGAAGCTTTCTTT	CASSLQGTGRRATEAFF
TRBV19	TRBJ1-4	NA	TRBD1	TGTGCCAGTAGAGGGACAGCCGAAAAACTGTTTTTT	CASRGTAEKLFF
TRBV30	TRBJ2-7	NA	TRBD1	TGTGCCTGGAGTGCTCCCGGGACAGGGGTGAACGAGCAGTACTTC	CAWSAPGTGVNEQYF
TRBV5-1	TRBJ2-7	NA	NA	TGCGCCAGCAGCTTGCCTAGCGAAGCCTACGAGCAGTACTTC	CASSLPSEAYEQYF
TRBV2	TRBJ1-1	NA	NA	TGTGCCAGCAGTGACTCTCCGGGGGTGGCTACTGAAGCTTTCTTT	CASSDSPGVATEAFF
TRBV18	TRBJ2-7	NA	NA	TGTGCCAGCTCATCGACGGGTTACGAGCAGTACTTC	CASSSTGYEQYF
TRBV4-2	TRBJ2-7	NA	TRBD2	TGTGCCAGCAGCCAAGATGGCGGGAGGGGCTCCGAGCAGTACTTC	CASSQDGGRGSEQYF
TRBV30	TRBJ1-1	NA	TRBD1	TGTGCCTGGGACAGGGGATTGAACACTGAAGCTTTCTTT	CAWDRGLNTEAFF
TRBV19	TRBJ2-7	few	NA	TGTGCCAGTAGTATAGTGGGGACAACGAGCGAGCAGTACTTC	CASSIVGTTSEQYF
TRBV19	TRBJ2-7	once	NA	TGTGCCAGTAGTGTCCCGGGATACTCCTACGAGCAGTACTTC	CASSVPGYSYEQYF
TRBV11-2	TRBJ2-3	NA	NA	TGTGCCAGCAGCTTAGACGGGGTAGCGGCTGATACGCAGTATTTT	CASSLDGVAADTQYF
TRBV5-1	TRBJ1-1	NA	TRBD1	TGCGCCAGCAGTCGCCGACAGGGATGGAACACTGAAGCTTTCTTT	CASSRRQGWNTEAFF
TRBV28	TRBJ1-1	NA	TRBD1	TGTGCCAGCAGTTCGGGACAGATGAACACTGAAGCTTTCTTT	CASSSGQMNTEAFF
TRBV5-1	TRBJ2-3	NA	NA	TGCGCCAGCAGCCCACAGGGTCTAACAGATACGCAGTATTTT	CASSPQGLTDTQYF
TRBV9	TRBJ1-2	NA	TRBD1	TGTGCCAGCAGCGTAGAGCGGTCGGGACAGGGGGCGGGAGGCTACACCTTC	CASSVERSGQGAGGYTF
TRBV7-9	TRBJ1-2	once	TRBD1	TGTGCCAGCAGCTTAGACCCCCTTCCGGGACAGGGGGTATATGGCTACACCTTC	CASSLDPLPGQGVYGYTF
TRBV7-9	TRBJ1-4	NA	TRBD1	TGTGCCAGCAGCCCCGGACAGGGAGAGGAAAAACTGTTTTTT	CASSPGQGEEKLFF
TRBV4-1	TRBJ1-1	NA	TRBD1	TGCGCCAGCAGCCAAGATAACAGGGGAGGCACTGAAGCTTTCTTT	CASSQDNRGGTEAFF
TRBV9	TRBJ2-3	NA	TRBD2	TGTGCCAGCAGCGTAACACCAGCGGGGGGAGCGGATACGCAGTATTTT	CASSVTPAGGADTQYF
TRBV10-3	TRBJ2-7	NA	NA	TGTGCCAAAGACACCTACGAGCAGTACTTC	CAKDTYEQYF
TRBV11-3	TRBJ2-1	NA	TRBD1	TGTGCCAGCAGCTTATCCGGGGACAGGGGGCTTGAGCAGTTCTTC	CASSLSGDRGLEQFF
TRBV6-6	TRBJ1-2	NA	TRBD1	TGTGCCAGCAGTTACACGGACAGGGAATATGGCTACACCTTC	CASSYTDREYGYTF
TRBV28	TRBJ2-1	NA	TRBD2	TGTGCCAGCAGCGGGACTAGCGGTGGCAATGAGCAGTTCTTC	CASSGTSGGNEQFF
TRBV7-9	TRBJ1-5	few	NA	TGTGCCAGCAGCTCGACAGAAAATCAGCCCCAGCATTTT	CASSSTENQPQHF
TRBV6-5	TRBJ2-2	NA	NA	TGTGCCAGCAGTTATTTTGAGGGCCCCGGGGAGCTGTTTTTT	CASSYFEGPGELFF